Below, one T cell receptor (beta chain) is given with its context. Its target is unknown. The record originates from a study of cytomegalovirus exposure and HLA in healthy donors. Study-wide findings and caveats: Being indistinguishable, some V segments were excluded, TRBV6-2 and TRBV6-3 among them. Follow-up analysis later connected one missense variant in DCLRE1C with trimming of TCR beta V- and J-genes.

A multiplex PCR was run with 60 Vbeta primers and 13 Jbeta primers. In the original workflow: A later analysis counted 65 million to 95 million unique TCR beta chains, some 10 million shared. TCRdb's copy holds only in-frame clones and misses some; the assay was immunoSEQ multiplex PCR. V, J and clone size are those of that table, while D and trimming were read from the DNA. Here the sample spans about 140,000 clones, more than 60% being singletons. Donors were nominally healthy when sampled, though unrecorded immune exposures were likely. The CDR3 totals 17 residues. This TCR derives from a woman aged 55-75 years in good health and CMV-seronegative. The material sequenced was PBMCs. The gene calls are TRBV12-2 and TRBJ2-1; the D call TRBD1 from the table was never checked on the DNA. TRBV12-2 represents a pseudogene. CDR3 nucleotides: TGTGCAAGTCGCTTAGGGCACTACCAGAGGGGGCGAAATGAGCAGTTCTTC. Translation: CASRLGHYQRGRNEQFF.